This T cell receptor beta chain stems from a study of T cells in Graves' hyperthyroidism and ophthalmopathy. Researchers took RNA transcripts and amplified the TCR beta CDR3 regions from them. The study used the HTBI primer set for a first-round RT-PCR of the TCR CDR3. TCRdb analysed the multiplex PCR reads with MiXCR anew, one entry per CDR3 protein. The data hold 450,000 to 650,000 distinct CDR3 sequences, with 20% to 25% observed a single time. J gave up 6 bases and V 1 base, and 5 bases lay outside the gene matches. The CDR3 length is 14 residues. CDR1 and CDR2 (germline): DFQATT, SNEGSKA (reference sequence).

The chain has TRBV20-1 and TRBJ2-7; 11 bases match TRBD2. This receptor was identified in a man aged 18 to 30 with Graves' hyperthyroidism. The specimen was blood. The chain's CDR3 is CSARGTGTSGEQYF. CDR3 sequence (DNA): TGCAGTGCTAGAGGTACCGGGACTAGCGGCGAGCAGTACTTC.